What follows are 30 T cell receptor beta chains derived from one specimen sequenced in a study of T cells in Graves' hyperthyroidism and ophthalmopathy. Amplification of TCR beta CDR3 regions used RNA as the template. Primed by the HTBI set, a first-round RT-PCR was run on the TCR CDR3. One entry per CDR3 protein results from TCRdb running MiXCR on the multiplex PCR reads. The table has roughly 250,000 distinct CDR3 sequences, 22% seen once. The specimen was blood. Every receptor here comes from a man aged 25-40 years with Graves' ophthalmopathy.

This rearrangement joins TRBV9 to TRBJ2-7, with no clear D. Looked up from germline, CDR1 is SGDLS and CDR2 is YYNGEE. V lost 3 bases, J lost 3 bases, and 13 bases lay in between. The CDR3 consists of 14 residues. DNA of the CDR3: TGTGCCAGCAGCGCCGATTCAGGAGACTACGAGCAGTACTTC. Translation: CASSADSGDYEQYF.

This clonotype showed up just a few times. The chain carries TRBV5-1 and TRBJ1-4, with D unclear. This CDR3 spans 14 amino acids. Looked up from germline, CDR1 is SGHRS and CDR2 is YFSETQ. Between the trimmed V and J ends, which lost 2 bases and 6 bases, there was a span of 11 bases. The CDR3 DNA is TGCGCCAGCAGCTTACGAGGATGGGATGAAAAACTGTTTTTT. Its protein product is CASSLRGWDEKLFF. Supplemented by reference TRBV5-1 and TRBJ1-4, the full variable domain reads KAGVTQTPRYLIKTRGQQVTLSCSPISGHRSVSWYQQTPGQGLQFLFEYFSETQRNKGNFPGRFSGRQFSNSRSEMNVSTLELGDSALYLCASSLRGWDEKLFFGSGTQLSVL.

This sequence joins TRBV5-6 and TRBJ2-5; 9 nucleotides match TRBD1. V lost 3 bases to trimming and J lost 4 bases; unmatched junction nucleotides: 4. The CDR3 loop spans 14 amino acids. Germline assignment: CDR1 SGHDT and CDR2 YYEEEE. The CDR3 DNA reads TGTGCCAGCAGCTGGGGGACAGGGAGAGAGACCCAGTACTTC. Its translation is CASSWGTGRETQYF. Drawing the rest from reference TRBV5-6 and TRBJ2-5, the complete variable domain is DAGVTQSPTHLIKTRGQQVTLRCSPKSGHDTVSWYQQALGQGPQFIFQYYEEEERQRGNFPDRFSGHQFPNYSSELNVNALLLGDSALYLCASSWGTGRETQYFGPGTRLLVL.

The chain has TRBV6-1 and TRBJ2-5; D remains unclear. V was clipped by 6 bases and J by 5 bases, with 4 bases between them. Germline CDR1 MNHNS, CDR2 SASEGT. The CDR3 contains 10 residues. CDR3 in DNA: TGTGCCAGCAGATTGGAGACCCAGTACTTC. Protein product: CASRLETQYF.

V is TRBV11-3 and J is TRBJ2-2, with 7 bases aligning to TRBD1. V shed 6 bases and J 0 bases; nucleotides not matched to a gene: 4. The germline gives CDR1 SGHNT, CDR2 YENEEA. This CDR3 region has 15 residues. In DNA, the CDR3 is TGTGCCAGCAGTCCGGGACAGCCGAACACCGGGGAGCTGTTTTTT. Amino acids: CASSPGQPNTGELFF.

Many counts were recorded for this clonotype. The chain has TRBV6-1 and TRBJ1-6, with a tentative D call TRBD1 (6 bases). V was clipped by 5 bases and J by 0 bases, with 11 bases between them. Germline V gene lookup returns CDR1 MNHNS and CDR2 SASEGT. The CDR3 spans 16 residues. The CDR3 DNA sequence: TGTGCCAGCAGTCCCGACAGGTTCTCCTATAATTCACCCCTCCACTTT. Translated: CASSPDRFSYNSPLHF.

This clonotype was seen a single time. V usage is TRBV25-1 and J usage is TRBJ2-1; D not certain. The germline V gene encodes CDR1 MGHDK and CDR2 SYGVNS. Between the trimmed V and J ends, which lost 7 bases and 6 bases, there was a span of 10 bases. The length of the CDR3 is 12 residues. The CDR3 coding sequence is TGTGCCAGCAAAAGTCAGGTCAATGAGCAGTTCTTC. It specifies CASKSQVNEQFF.

V is TRBV15 and J is TRBJ2-1, with 16 bases identical to TRBD2. V lost 4 bases, J lost 4 bases, and 10 bases stayed unmatched. Germline CDR1 reads LNHNV; CDR2 reads YYDKDF (reference sequence). This CDR3 is built from 19 residues. The CDR3 nucleotides read TGTGCCACCAGCATCGGGACTAGCGGGAGGGCCTTCCATTACAATGAGCAGTTCTTC. It translates to CATSIGTSGRAFHYNEQFF. Full variable domain (outside the CDR3, taken from reference TRBV15 and TRBJ2-1): DAMVIQNPRYQVTQFGKPVTLSCSQTLNHNVMYWYQQKSSQAPKLLFHYYDKDFNNEADTPDNFQSRRPNTSFCFLDIRSPGLGDTAMYLCATSIGTSGRAFHYNEQFFGPGTRLTVL.

This clonotype showed up just a few times. J is TRBJ2-7 and V is TRBV16; D is possibly TRBD2 (5 bases). Trimming left V 0 bases short and J 0 bases short, with 9 bases between. Germline assignment: CDR1 KGHSY and CDR2 FQNENV. The CDR3 is 15 residues long. The DNA for the CDR3 is TGTGCCAGCAGCCAATCAGGGCGGGTCTCCTACGAGCAGTACTTC. Translation: CASSQSGRVSYEQYF.

A remark on this clonotype: A junction end diverges from the germline sequence, so it may reflect a read error. J is TRBJ2-1 and V is TRBV7-7; TRBD2 is a possible D gene (5 bases). The CDR3 is made up of 17 amino acids. Germline V gives CDR1 SSHAT, CDR2 FNYEAQ (reference sequence). As DNA, the CDR3 is TGTGCTAGCAGCTTAGCGAGTGGGCCCCCCTCCTACAATGAGCAGTTCTTC. This sequence encodes CASSLASGPPSYNEQFF. The full variable domain, completed using reference TRBV7-7 and TRBJ2-1, is GAGVSQSPRYKVTKRGQDVTLRCDPISSHATLYWYQQALGQGPEFLTYFNYEAQPDKSGLPSDRFSAERPEGSISTLTIQRTEQRDSAMYRCASSLASGPPSYNEQFFGPGTRLTVL.

This clonotype was recorded at least ten times. V and J are TRBV6-1 and TRBJ2-3, with D possibly being TRBD1 (5 bases). Germline V gene data show CDR1 as MNHNS and CDR2 as SASEGT. V was shortened by 4 bases and J by 2 bases, with 13 bases between the two germline ends. The CDR3 length is 15 residues. DNA of the CDR3: TGTGCCAGCAGTGGGACATTTATCGTCACAGATACGCAGTATTTT. Translated, it gives CASSGTFIVTDTQYF.

This clonotype was picked up many times. The J gene is TRBJ2-1, the V gene TRBV13; maybe TRBD2 (6 bases). There are 16 residues in the CDR3. Trimming removed 4 bases at V and 4 bases at J, with 17 bases between. Looked up from germline, CDR1 is PRHDT and CDR2 is FYEKMQ (reference sequence). The CDR3 bases are TGTGCCAGCAGCTCCAAGACTAGATTTAGGTACAATGAGCAGTTCTTC. Translating it yields CASSSKTRFRYNEQFF.

As concerns this clonotype: A read error may account for a junction end that differs from germline. The chain employs TRBV28 and TRBJ2-7; 8 bases are a match to TRBD1. The CDR3 runs to 14 residues. Looked up from germline, CDR1 is MDHEN and CDR2 is SYDVKM. Written as DNA, the CDR3 is TGTGCCGGCAGTCGGACAGGGATGGCCTACGAGCAGTACTTC. It is translated as CAGSRTGMAYEQYF.

V is TRBV2 and J is TRBJ2-6, with 9 bases aligning to TRBD1. The length of the CDR3 is 17 residues. CDR1 and CDR2 from the germline V gene are SNHLY and FYNNEI. The J segment lost 0 bases and the V segment lost 10 bases, leaving 10 bases of the junction unmatched. In DNA, the CDR3 is TGTGCCACCAGCGCCGGGACAGGGACCTCTGGGGCCAACGTCCTGACTTTC. Translating it yields CATSAGTGTSGANVLTF. Variable domain in full (rest from reference TRBV2 and TRBJ2-6): EPEVTQTPSHQVTQMGQEVILRCVPISNHLYFYWYRQILGQKVEFLVSFYNNEISEKSEIFDDQFSVERPDGSNFTLKIRSTKLEDSAMYFCATSAGTGTSGANVLTFGAGSRLTVL.

A few counts support this clonotype. The J gene is TRBJ1-4, the V gene TRBV28; no firm D call. Germline V gene data show CDR1 as MDHEN and CDR2 as SYDVKM. V dropped 5 bases and J dropped 7 bases, with 11 bases sitting between them. CDR3 size: 13 residues. Written as DNA, the CDR3 is TGTGCCAGCAGTACCCCCGCGGGTGAAAAACTGTTTTTT. Its translation is CASSTPAGEKLFF.

V usage is TRBV24-1 and J usage is TRBJ2-1; D is possibly TRBD2 (5 bases). This CDR3 comprises 14 residues. V gave up 1 base and J gave up 9 bases, with 12 bases separating them. Germline V gene lookup returns CDR1 KGHDR and CDR2 SFDVKD. The CDR3: CATSDFSSPFEQFF. CDR3 nucleotide sequence: TGTGCCACCAGTGATTTCTCTAGCCCGTTTGAGCAGTTCTTC.

This clonotype showed up just a few times. V is TRBV28 and J is TRBJ1-5, with 7 bases matching TRBD1. The CDR3 spans 16 residues. V shed 2 bases, J shed 2 bases, and the junction held 6 bases outside the gene matches. Germline V lookup: CDR1 MDHEN, CDR2 SYDVKM. Written as DNA, the CDR3 is TGTGCCAGCAGTTTAGGAGGGGGCGCGGGCAATCAGCCCCAGCATTTT. Residues: CASSLGGGAGNQPQHF.

V is TRBV7-2 and J is TRBJ2-5; the D is unclear. CDR1 SGHTA and CDR2 FQGNSA come from the germline V gene. The CDR3 sequence is 11 residues long. The V gene lost 6 bases and the J gene lost 7 bases, with 9 bases spanning the gap. CDR3 sequence reads: CASSKGGTQYF. DNA of the CDR3: TGTGCCAGCAGTAAAGGCGGGACCCAGTACTTC.

The gene calls are TRBV28 and TRBJ1-2; D is perhaps TRBD1 (6 bases). This CDR3 has 12 residues. V was pared by 8 bases and J by 4 bases, with 11 bases between. Looked up from germline, CDR1 is MDHEN and CDR2 is SYDVKM. The CDR3 coding sequence is TGTGCCAGCCACACAGGGCTCTATGGCTACACCTTC. This gives the protein CASHTGLYGYTF.

V and J are TRBV6-2 or TRBV6-3 and TRBJ1-5; TRBD1 matches 8 bases. Per germline, CDR1 MNHEY and CDR2 SVGEGT. The CDR3 runs 17 residues. V lost 5 bases to trimming and J lost 5 bases; unmatched junction nucleotides: 14. In DNA form, the CDR3 reads TGTGCCAGCAGTCACCGGGACAGGTCCAGGATCGATCAGCCCCAGCATTTT. Encoded protein: CASSHRDRSRIDQPQHF.

The chain combines TRBV5-1 with TRBJ2-3, with TRBD1 matching 12 bases. This CDR3 is 16 amino acids long. J was trimmed by 5 bases and V by 4 bases; bases with no gene match: 8. From germline, CDR1 is SGHRS and CDR2 YFSETQ. CDR3 residues: CASSLPGTGGKDTQYF. In nucleotides, the CDR3 is TGCGCCAGCAGCCTCCCCGGGACAGGGGGCAAAGATACGCAGTATTTT.

This clonotype was counted a few times. The chain has TRBV3-1 and TRBJ2-7; perhaps TRBD2 as D (6 bases). The ends were cut back, 3 bases at V and 2 bases at J, with 11 bases in the middle. This CDR3 contains 14 residues. Germline CDR1 reads LGHDT; CDR2 reads YNNKEL (reference sequence). The CDR3 is CASSQALATYEQYF. The DNA for the CDR3 is TGTGCCAGCAGCCAGGCCCTAGCGACCTACGAGCAGTACTTC.

This clonotype appeared a few times. A single base separates this from a much larger clone, so it may be a read error. The chain combines TRBV11-2 with TRBJ1-1; no clear D gene. CDR1 and CDR2 from the germline V gene are SGHAT and FQNNGV. The CDR3 length is 12 residues. The CDR3 coding sequence is TGTGCCAGCAGCCTTGAACGCACTGGAGCTTTCTTT. Encoded protein: CASSLERTGAFF.

This clonotype was found many times. The rearrangement uses TRBV2 and TRBJ2-1, with a weak D call TRBD2 (6 bases). The germline V gene has CDR1 SNHLY and CDR2 FYNNEI. Trimming removed 6 bases from V and 7 bases from J, with 19 bases in between. This CDR3 is built from 15 residues. This CDR3 reads CASRGFGSGGNEQFF. CDR3 nucleotides: TGTGCCAGCAGGGGATTCGGGAGTGGGGGTAATGAGCAGTTCTTC.

V gene TRBV28 combines with J gene TRBJ1-3; D remains unclear. The CDR3 has 12 residues. Trimming took 6 bases from V and 2 from J, leaving 5 bases between them. From germline, CDR1 is MDHEN and CDR2 SYDVKM. The CDR3 loop reads CASRIAGNTIYF. CDR3 DNA: TGTGCCAGCAGAATAGCTGGAAACACCATATATTTT.

This clonotype was counted between two and nine times. V gene TRBV28 combines with J gene TRBJ2-5; D not certain. Germline V CDR1 and CDR2: MDHEN, SYDVKM. Trimming removed 3 bases at V and 2 bases at J, with 13 bases between. The CDR3 consists of 15 residues. The CDR3 region is CASSFSLGLQETQYF. CDR3 DNA sequence: TGTGCCAGCAGTTTTTCGCTCGGGTTGCAAGAGACCCAGTACTTC.

V is TRBV20-1 and J is TRBJ2-3; D might be TRBD1 (6 bases). The CDR3 extends over 15 amino acids. Germline-derived CDR1 and CDR2 are DFQATT and SNEGSKA (reference sequence). V lost 3 bases to trimming and J lost 0 bases, with 13 bases between them. The CDR3 region is CSARAGQFSTDTQYF. The CDR3, as DNA: TGCAGTGCTAGGGCCGGACAGTTTAGCACAGATACGCAGTATTTT.

This clonotype was counted many times. The rearrangement joins TRBV11-3 to TRBJ2-7, with D unclear. Between the trimmed V and J ends, which lost 5 bases and 2 bases, there was a span of 10 bases. The CDR3 loop spans 13 amino acids. Germline V gene sequence: CDR1 SGHNT, CDR2 YENEEA. This CDR3 is CASSQASPYEQYF. CDR3 in DNA: TGTGCCAGCAGCCAAGCTTCCCCCTACGAGCAGTACTTC.

This clonotype was picked up many times. This CDR3 reads CSAPTTGSAYTEAFF. The CDR3 nucleotides are TGCAGTGCGCCAACGACTGGCAGTGCGTACACTGAAGCTTTCTTT. The V call is TRBV20-1, the J call TRBJ1-1; no clear D gene. V lost 6 bases, J lost 3 bases, and 20 bases lay in between. CDR3 length: 15 amino acids. Germline-derived CDR1 and CDR2 are DFQATT and SNEGSKA (reference sequence).

This clonotype appeared a few times. The J gene is TRBJ2-7, the V gene TRBV20-1, with 7 bases fitting TRBD1. V lost 0 bases to trimming and J lost 2 bases; unmatched junction nucleotides: 7. Germline CDR1 DFQATT, CDR2 SNEGSKA (reference sequence). This CDR3 spans 15 amino acids. The CDR3 protein is CSARDSGTATYEQYF. The CDR3 coding sequence is TGCAGTGCTAGAGATTCAGGGACAGCAACCTACGAGCAGTACTTC.